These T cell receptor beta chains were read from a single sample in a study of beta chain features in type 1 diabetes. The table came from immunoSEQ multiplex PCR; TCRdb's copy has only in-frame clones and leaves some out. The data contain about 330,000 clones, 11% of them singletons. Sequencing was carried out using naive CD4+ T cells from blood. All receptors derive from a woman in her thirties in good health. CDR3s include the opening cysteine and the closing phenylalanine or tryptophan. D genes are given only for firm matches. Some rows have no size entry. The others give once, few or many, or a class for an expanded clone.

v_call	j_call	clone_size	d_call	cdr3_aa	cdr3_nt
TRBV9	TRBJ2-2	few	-	CASSVTPGVNTGELFF	TGTGCCAGCAGCGTTACTCCGGGAGTGAACACCGGGGAGCTGTTTTTT
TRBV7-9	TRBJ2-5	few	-	CASSLHEGVQETQYF	TGTGCCAGCAGCTTACATGAGGGGGTGCAAGAGACCCAGTACTTC
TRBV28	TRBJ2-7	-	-	CASSLPTGTYEQYF	TGTGCCAGCAGTTTACCCACAGGGACCTACGAGCAGTACTTC
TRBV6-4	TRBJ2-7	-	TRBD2	CASNRTEGLAGFYEQYF	TGTGCCAGCAACCGGACGGAGGGACTAGCGGGATTCTACGAGCAGTACTTC
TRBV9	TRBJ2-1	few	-	CASSVEKAGNEQFF	TGTGCCAGCAGCGTAGAAAAAGCGGGCAATGAGCAGTTCTTC
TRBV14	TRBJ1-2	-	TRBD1	CASSQQQGSGYTF	TGTGCCAGCAGCCAACAACAGGGGAGTGGCTACACCTTC
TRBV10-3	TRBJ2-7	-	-	CAIQGSGYEQYF	TGTGCCATCCAGGGGTCAGGCTACGAGCAGTACTTC
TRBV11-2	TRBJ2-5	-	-	CASSRESEETQYF	TGTGCCAGCAGCCGGGAGAGTGAAGAGACCCAGTACTTC
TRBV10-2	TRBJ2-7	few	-	CASSVAVSSYEQYF	TGCGCCAGCAGTGTCGCGGTTAGCTCCTACGAGCAGTACTTC
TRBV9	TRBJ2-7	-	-	CASSGTPSSYEQYF	TGTGCCAGCAGCGGGACTCCCAGCTCCTACGAGCAGTACTTC
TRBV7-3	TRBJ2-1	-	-	CASSASRTGFDEQFF	TGTGCCAGCAGCGCGTCCAGAACAGGGTTCGATGAGCAGTTCTTC
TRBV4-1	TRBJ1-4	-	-	CASSPPPDREKLFF	TGCGCCAGCAGCCCGCCTCCTGACAGGGAAAAACTGTTTTTT
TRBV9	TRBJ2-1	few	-	CASSVEGFSYNEQFF	TGTGCCAGCAGCGTAGAGGGGTTCTCCTACAATGAGCAGTTCTTC
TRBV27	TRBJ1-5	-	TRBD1	CASSSNTGDQPQHF	TGTGCCAGCAGTTCAAATACAGGGGATCAGCCCCAGCATTTT
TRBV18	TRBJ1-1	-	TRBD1	CASSPQGATNTEAFF	TGTGCCAGCTCACCTCAGGGGGCGACGAACACTGAAGCTTTCTTT
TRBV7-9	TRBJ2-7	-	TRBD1	CASRFEYGTGAYEQYF	TGTGCCAGCAGGTTCGAATACGGGACAGGGGCCTACGAGCAGTACTTC
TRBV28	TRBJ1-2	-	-	CASSWGGYGYTF	TGTGCCAGCAGCTGGGGCGGCTATGGCTACACCTTC